The 7 T cell receptor beta chains below were found in one sample sequenced in a study of early stage breast cancer tumors. Libraries were prepared by immunoSEQ multiplex PCR; TCRdb keeps only in-frame clonotypes and omits some of them. The data show several thousand clones, 62% seen once. The sequencing input was breast tumor tissue. These TCRs come from a person aged 65 to 79 with breast cancer.

The chain employs TRBV6-6 and TRBJ2-2; a possible D gene is TRBD2 (5 bases). Trimming shortened V by 2 bases and J by 7 bases, and 17 bases separated the two germline ends. The CDR3 length is 16 residues. Looked up from germline, CDR1 is MNHNY and CDR2 is SVGAGI (reference sequence). The CDR3 DNA sequence: TGTGCCAGCAGTTACGGACTCCCAGTGTCCAACGGGGAGCTGTTTTTT. It specifies CASSYGLPVSNGELFF.

J is TRBJ1-2 and V is TRBV10-3; tentative D call: TRBD1 (5 bases). The V end was cut by 3 bases, the J end by 14 bases, with 19 bases between. Germline V gives CDR1 ENHRY, CDR2 SYGVKD. The CDR3 has 13 amino acids. The CDR3 DNA reads as TGTGCCATCAGTGACCCCAGGGAATGGGGGAGGACCTTC. Translation: CAISDPREWGRTF.

The chain has TRBV4-1 and TRBJ2-5; the match to TRBD2 covers 9 bases. There are 17 residues in the CDR3. V gave up 3 bases and J gave up 2 bases; unmatched junction bases: 10. Germline V gene data show CDR1 as MGHRA and CDR2 as YSYEKL. The CDR3 region is CASSHSGGRDLQETQYF. In DNA form, the CDR3 reads TGCGCCAGCAGCCATAGCGGGGGACGGGACTTACAAGAGACCCAGTACTTC.

The rearrangement joins TRBV27 to TRBJ2-7; TRBD1 matches at 7 bases. Germline V gene sequence: CDR1 MNHEY, CDR2 SMNVEV (reference sequence). CDR3 length equals 15 residues. V shed 3 bases, J shed 0 bases, and the junction held 5 bases outside the gene matches. DNA for the CDR3: TGTGCCAGCAGTTTGCGACAGGGCTTCTCCTACGAGCAGTACTTC. Protein product: CASSLRQGFSYEQYF.

The chain carries TRBV4-2 and TRBJ2-7; 10 bases match TRBD2. CDR1 LGHNA and CDR2 YNFKEQ come from the germline V gene. V was pared by 2 bases and J by 3 bases, with 4 bases of the junction left unmatched. CDR3 length: 15 amino acids. The CDR3 reads CASSQLLAGHYEQYF. The CDR3, as DNA: TGTGCCAGCAGCCAACTACTAGCGGGGCACTACGAGCAGTACTTC.

The J gene is TRBJ2-7, the V gene TRBV7-2; tentatively, D is TRBD2 (6 bases). The CDR3 has 16 residues. The germline V gene encodes CDR1 SGHTA and CDR2 FQGNSA. Trimming removed 5 bases at V and 5 bases at J, with 22 bases between. CDR3 sequence reads: CASSQLSLGGVHEQYF. DNA of the CDR3: TGTGCCAGCAGCCAATTGTCGTTGGGGGGTGTGCACGAGCAGTACTTC. Filled out from reference TRBV7-2 and TRBJ2-7, the complete variable domain reads GAGVSQSPSNKVTEKGKDVELRCDPISGHTALYWYRQSLGQGLEFLIYFQGNSAPDKSGLPSDRFSAERTGGSVSTLTIQRTQQEDSAVYLCASSQLSLGGVHEQYFGPGTRLTVT.

The table lists this clone with a count of one. The chain employs TRBV9 and TRBJ2-1, with 7 positions matching TRBD1. The V gene's germline CDR1 is SGDLS and CDR2 YYNGEE. The length of the CDR3 is 14 residues. The V segment lost 0 bases and the J segment 7 bases; nucleotides outside the gene matches: 4. The DNA of the CDR3 is TGTGCCAGCAGCGTAGAGCCAGGGGGAAATGAGCAGTTCTTC. Its translation: CASSVEPGGNEQFF.